These 12 T cell receptor beta chains were all obtained from the same sample, sequenced in a study of cytomegalovirus exposure and HLA in healthy donors. 60 Vbeta and 13 Jbeta primers were used in PCR. Some clones are missing from TCRdb's copy, which holds only in-frame ones; the method was immunoSEQ multiplex PCR. The sample consists of some 140,000 clones, roughly 80% of them appearing once. Sequenced input: PBMCs. These receptors all come from a woman in her forties in good health and CMV-seronegative.

The chain recombines TRBV28 with TRBJ1-3; no reliable D call. This CDR3 has 16 amino acids. CDR1 MDHEN and CDR2 SYDVKM come from the germline V gene. V was trimmed by 2 bases and J by 0 bases, leaving 11 bases between them. In DNA form, the CDR3 reads TGTGCCAGCAGTTTACACCCCCTGGCCTCTGGAAACACCATATATTTT. It specifies CASSLHPLASGNTIYF.

The chain couples TRBV2 to TRBJ2-3, with D maybe TRBD2 (5 bases). Germline loops: CDR1 SNHLY, CDR2 FYNNEI. Trimming stripped 2 bases from V and 0 bases from J, with 9 bases between. The length of the CDR3 is 15 residues. In DNA, the CDR3 is TGTGCCAGCAGTGAACAAGGGAGTAGCACAGATACGCAGTATTTT. Translated, it gives CASSEQGSSTDTQYF.

The table lists this clone with a few counts. This chain joins TRBV13 and TRBJ2-1; D is unresolved. In germline, CDR1 is PRHDT, CDR2 FYEKMQ (reference sequence). This CDR3 is built from 13 residues. V lost 6 bases to trimming and J lost 2 bases, with 8 bases between them. The CDR3 reads CASRSDPYNEQFF. Written as DNA, the CDR3 is TGTGCCAGCAGATCAGATCCCTACAATGAGCAGTTCTTC.

The V call is TRBV28, the J call TRBJ1-2; perhaps TRBD1 as D (5 bases). The CDR3 totals 13 residues. Trimming took off 5 bases at V and 4 bases at J, with 11 bases between the two ends. Looked up from germline, CDR1 is MDHEN and CDR2 is SYDVKM. The CDR3 loop is CASSSDRAYGYTF. CDR3 sequence (DNA): TGTGCCAGCAGTAGCGACAGAGCCTATGGCTACACCTTC.

This chain uses TRBV4-2 with TRBJ1-5; maybe TRBD1 (5 bases). V was cut by 0 bases and J by 7 bases, with 10 bases left in between. CDR1 and CDR2 from the germline V gene are LGHNA and YNFKEQ. There are 14 residues in the CDR3. The CDR3 protein is CASSQDSGEQPQHF. CDR3 in DNA: TGTGCCAGCAGCCAAGATTCGGGGGAACAGCCCCAGCATTTT.

The V and J genes are TRBV23-1 and TRBJ2-7, with TRBD2 identical over 8 bases. TRBV23-1 falls under the ORF class, with uncertain function. The CDR3 is made up of 15 amino acids. With 6 bases clipped from V and 6 bases from J, the junction kept 13 bases outside the gene matches. The CDR3 bases are TGCGCCAGCAGAAACAGCGGGGGTCTACTGGTCGAGCAGTACTTC. The encoded protein is CASRNSGGLLVEQYF.

Only one count was recorded for this clone. The V gene is TRBV10-3, the J gene TRBJ2-7, with D possibly matching TRBD1 (5 bases). CDR1 and CDR2 from the germline V gene are ENHRY and SYGVKD. Trimming took off 4 bases at V and 0 bases at J, with 13 bases between the two ends. The CDR3 spans 15 residues. CDR3 sequence reads: CAISGGQGSSYEQYF. Written as DNA, the CDR3 is TGTGCCATCAGTGGAGGTCAGGGTAGCTCCTACGAGCAGTACTTC.

V usage is TRBV6-5 and J usage is TRBJ2-7, with D unclear. The CDR3 is made up of 15 amino acids. Trimming cost V 6 bases and J 2 bases, with 17 bases left between them. Germline V gives CDR1 MNHEY, CDR2 SVGAGI. Here the CDR3 reads CASSPTRRFTYEQYF. The CDR3 nucleotides read TGTGCCAGCAGCCCCACGCGGCGCTTCACCTACGAGCAGTACTTC.

The chain recombines TRBV30 with TRBJ1-2, with 8 nucleotides matching TRBD1. This CDR3 region has 12 residues. V was pared by 5 bases and J by 8 bases, with 7 bases of the junction left unmatched. Looked up from germline, CDR1 is GTSNPN and CDR2 is SVGIG (reference sequence). CDR3 loop: CAWGRTGFGYTF. In nucleotides, the CDR3 is TGTGCCTGGGGGAGGACAGGGTTCGGCTACACCTTC.

The rearrangement joins TRBV30 to TRBJ2-5; 8 positions match TRBD1. CDR3 length: 14 amino acids. Germline V gene data show CDR1 as GTSNPN and CDR2 as SVGIG (reference sequence). The trim removed 3 bases at V and 5 bases at J, leaving 8 bases unmatched. CDR3 bases: TGTGCCTGGAGAACCCAGGGGGCGCGTGAGACCCAGTACTTC. This gives the protein CAWRTQGARETQYF.

This clone has just one count. This chain connects TRBV11-3 to TRBJ2-3; 7 positions match TRBD1. The CDR3 loop spans 16 amino acids. Germline values: CDR1 SGHNT, CDR2 YENEEA. The ends lost 4 bases at V and 5 bases at J; junction bases unmatched: 12. The CDR3 loop reads CASSSPTGREVDTQYF. The CDR3 DNA reads as TGTGCCAGCAGCTCTCCGACAGGGAGAGAAGTAGATACGCAGTATTTT.

The chain uses TRBV11-2 and TRBJ1-2, with D tentatively TRBD1 (5 bases). V lost 5 bases, J lost 4 bases, and 17 bases lay in between. This CDR3 is built from 15 residues. Germline V CDR1 and CDR2: SGHAT, FQNNGV. CDR3 sequence reads: CASSPHPGTTYGYTF. In DNA form, the CDR3 reads TGTGCCAGCAGCCCACACCCAGGGACTACCTATGGCTACACCTTC.